A selection of T cell receptor beta chains follows, all from one sample in a study of T cell responses to AZD1222 COVID-19 vaccine. Measured with immunoSEQ multiplex PCR; TCRdb has only the in-frame clones, and not every one. The sample yields 75,000 to 95,000 clones, nearly 90% seen once. This material consisted of peripheral blood, taken on day 0 of MenACWY control vaccination. The receptors here all came from an adult in good health. CDR3s include the opening cysteine and the closing phenylalanine or tryptophan. Fields, in order: J gene, CDR3 length, D gene, clone size, V gene, CDR3 protein, CDR3 DNA. A D gene is named only where the DNA matches it firmly. Size is stated for part of the rows, as once, few or many counts, or as a class when the clone is expanded.

j_call: TRBJ1-1
cdr3_length: 14
d_call: NA
clone_size: NA
v_call: TRBV5-6
cdr3_aa: CASTRTAMNTEAFF
cdr3_nt: TGTGCCAGCACTAGGACAGCCATGAACACTGAAGCTTTCTTT

j_call: TRBJ2-7
cdr3_length: 17
d_call: TRBD1
clone_size: NA
v_call: TRBV5-1
cdr3_aa: CASSLFRPGQATYEQYF
cdr3_nt: TGCGCCAGCAGCTTGTTCCGACCCGGACAGGCAACCTACGAGCAGTACTTC

j_call: TRBJ2-7
cdr3_length: 15
d_call: TRBD1
clone_size: NA
v_call: TRBV9
cdr3_aa: CASSVVGDRGYEQYF
cdr3_nt: TGTGCCAGCAGCGTAGTAGGGGACAGGGGATACGAGCAGTACTTC

j_call: TRBJ2-1
cdr3_length: 13
d_call: NA
clone_size: NA
v_call: TRBV7-6
cdr3_aa: CASSLDLYNEQFF
cdr3_nt: TGTGCCAGCAGCTTAGACCTCTACAATGAGCAGTTCTTC

j_call: TRBJ1-2
cdr3_length: 12
d_call: TRBD1
clone_size: NA
v_call: TRBV19
cdr3_aa: CASSDRGYGYTF
cdr3_nt: TGTGCCAGTAGTGACAGGGGCTATGGCTACACCTTC

j_call: TRBJ1-2
cdr3_length: 14
d_call: NA
clone_size: NA
v_call: TRBV6-5
cdr3_aa: CASTSGPYFDGYTF
cdr3_nt: TGTGCCAGCACCTCCGGACCCTACTTCGATGGCTACACCTTC

j_call: TRBJ2-7
cdr3_length: 16
d_call: TRBD2
clone_size: NA
v_call: TRBV7-2
cdr3_aa: CASSSSPGGGFYEQYF
cdr3_nt: TGTGCCAGCAGCTCATCGCCGGGCGGGGGATTCTACGAGCAGTACTTC

j_call: TRBJ1-3
cdr3_length: 15
d_call: TRBD1
clone_size: few
v_call: TRBV7-9
cdr3_aa: CASSRQGAAGNTIYF
cdr3_nt: TGTGCCAGCAGCCGACAGGGGGCCGCTGGAAACACCATATATTTT

j_call: TRBJ1-6
cdr3_length: 15
d_call: NA
clone_size: once
v_call: TRBV6-5
cdr3_aa: CASGDGGSYNSPLHF
cdr3_nt: TGTGCCAGCGGGGACGGCGGTTCCTATAATTCACCCCTCCACTTT

j_call: TRBJ2-7
cdr3_length: 14
d_call: NA
clone_size: NA
v_call: TRBV3-1/TRBV3-2
cdr3_aa: CASSQAQGTYEQYF
cdr3_nt: TGTGCCAGCAGCCAAGCCCAGGGTACCTACGAGCAGTACTTC

j_call: TRBJ1-5
cdr3_length: 15
d_call: NA
clone_size: NA
v_call: TRBV19
cdr3_aa: CASSMWLFSNQPQHF
cdr3_nt: TGTGCCAGTAGTATGTGGCTCTTCAGCAATCAGCCCCAGCATTTT

j_call: TRBJ1-1
cdr3_length: 14
d_call: NA
clone_size: few
v_call: TRBV11-3
cdr3_aa: CASTLGNRNTEAFF
cdr3_nt: TGTGCCAGCACCCTTGGGAACAGGAACACTGAAGCTTTCTTT

j_call: TRBJ2-1
cdr3_length: 14
d_call: TRBD2
clone_size: once
v_call: TRBV27
cdr3_aa: CATGLAGSYNEQFF
cdr3_nt: TGTGCCACCGGACTAGCGGGCTCCTACAATGAGCAGTTCTTC

j_call: TRBJ1-4
cdr3_length: 11
d_call: NA
clone_size: NA
v_call: TRBV2
cdr3_aa: CASSRGEKLFF
cdr3_nt: TGTGCCAGCAGTAGGGGTGAAAAACTGTTTTTT

j_call: TRBJ2-2
cdr3_length: 15
d_call: TRBD2
clone_size: NA
v_call: TRBV4-3
cdr3_aa: CASSQASGGAGELFF
cdr3_nt: TGCGCCAGCAGCCAAGCTAGCGGGGGGGCCGGGGAGCTGTTTTTT

j_call: TRBJ2-3
cdr3_length: 15
d_call: TRBD2
clone_size: NA
v_call: TRBV29-1
cdr3_aa: CSVEGSGGVKDTQYF
cdr3_nt: TGCAGCGTTGAAGGTAGCGGGGGGGTCAAAGATACGCAGTATTTT

j_call: TRBJ1-5
cdr3_length: 14
d_call: NA
clone_size: NA
v_call: TRBV10-2
cdr3_aa: CASRPDISNQPQHF
cdr3_nt: TGCGCCAGCAGACCCGACATTAGCAATCAGCCCCAGCATTTT

j_call: TRBJ2-7
cdr3_length: 16
d_call: TRBD2
clone_size: NA
v_call: TRBV27
cdr3_aa: CASSSSLAELTYEQYF
cdr3_nt: TGTGCCAGCAGTTCGAGTCTAGCGGAACTTACCTACGAGCAGTACTTC

j_call: TRBJ1-3
cdr3_length: 14
d_call: NA
clone_size: NA
v_call: TRBV5-3
cdr3_aa: CARSPGADRNTIYF
cdr3_nt: TGTGCCAGAAGCCCCGGGGCAGATAGAAACACCATATATTTT

j_call: TRBJ2-7
cdr3_length: 15
d_call: NA
clone_size: NA
v_call: TRBV4-3
cdr3_aa: CASSQDSRRGYEQYF
cdr3_nt: TGCGCCAGCAGCCAAGACAGCCGGCGTGGTTACGAGCAGTACTTC

j_call: TRBJ1-1
cdr3_length: 14
d_call: NA
clone_size: NA
v_call: TRBV19
cdr3_aa: CASRFALNPTEAFF
cdr3_nt: TGTGCCAGTAGATTCGCCCTCAACCCCACTGAAGCTTTCTTT

j_call: TRBJ2-1
cdr3_length: 15
d_call: NA
clone_size: NA
v_call: TRBV6-5
cdr3_aa: CASSLGDNSYNEQFF
cdr3_nt: TGTGCCAGCAGCCTCGGGGACAACTCCTACAATGAGCAGTTCTTC

j_call: TRBJ1-3
cdr3_length: 16
d_call: NA
clone_size: once
v_call: TRBV28
cdr3_aa: CASSLHTGPSGNTIYF
cdr3_nt: TGTGCCAGCAGTTTACATACGGGGCCTTCTGGAAACACCATATATTTT

j_call: TRBJ1-6
cdr3_length: 15
d_call: NA
clone_size: NA
v_call: TRBV5-8
cdr3_aa: CASSLRTDDNSPLHF
cdr3_nt: TGTGCCAGCAGCTTGCGTACTGATGATAATTCACCCCTCCACTTT

j_call: TRBJ2-3
cdr3_length: 14
d_call: NA
clone_size: once
v_call: TRBV9
cdr3_aa: CASSVEYSADTQYF
cdr3_nt: TGTGCCAGCAGCGTAGAGTACAGCGCAGATACGCAGTATTTT

j_call: TRBJ1-1
cdr3_length: 13
d_call: NA
clone_size: once
v_call: TRBV3-1/TRBV3-2
cdr3_aa: CASSHEGNTEAFF
cdr3_nt: TGTGCCAGCAGCCATGAAGGGAATACTGAAGCTTTCTTT

j_call: TRBJ2-3
cdr3_length: 12
d_call: NA
clone_size: few
v_call: TRBV7-9
cdr3_aa: CASSLGTDTQYF
cdr3_nt: TGTGCCAGCAGCTTGGGCACAGATACGCAGTATTTT

j_call: TRBJ1-2
cdr3_length: 14
d_call: TRBD1
clone_size: NA
v_call: TRBV2
cdr3_aa: CASRRSTGGYGYTF
cdr3_nt: TGTGCCAGCAGGCGATCTACAGGGGGCTATGGCTACACCTTC

j_call: TRBJ1-2
cdr3_length: 15
d_call: NA
clone_size: NA
v_call: TRBV10-1
cdr3_aa: CASSPNFEGPYGYTF
cdr3_nt: TGCGCCAGCAGTCCAAACTTCGAGGGACCCTATGGCTACACCTTC

j_call: TRBJ2-7
cdr3_length: 12
d_call: TRBD1
clone_size: NA
v_call: TRBV28
cdr3_aa: CASGTGNNEQYF
cdr3_nt: TGTGCCAGTGGGACAGGGAACAACGAGCAGTACTTC

j_call: TRBJ1-1
cdr3_length: 13
d_call: NA
clone_size: once
v_call: TRBV6-4
cdr3_aa: CASSLTENTEAFF
cdr3_nt: TGTGCCAGCAGTCTGACAGAGAACACTGAAGCTTTCTTT

j_call: TRBJ1-1
cdr3_length: 12
d_call: TRBD1
clone_size: NA
v_call: TRBV7-9
cdr3_aa: CASSFDRGLAFF
cdr3_nt: TGTGCCAGCAGCTTCGACAGGGGGCTAGCTTTCTTT

j_call: TRBJ1-1
cdr3_length: 13
d_call: NA
clone_size: NA
v_call: TRBV12-5
cdr3_aa: CASGLTRDTEAFF
cdr3_nt: TGTGCTAGTGGTTTGACAAGGGACACTGAAGCTTTCTTT

j_call: TRBJ2-1
cdr3_length: 16
d_call: TRBD2
clone_size: once
v_call: TRBV18
cdr3_aa: CASSPPGTSPVNEQFF
cdr3_nt: TGTGCCAGCTCACCCCCCGGGACTAGCCCAGTCAATGAGCAGTTCTTC

j_call: TRBJ2-5
cdr3_length: 14
d_call: TRBD1
clone_size: NA
v_call: TRBV7-9
cdr3_aa: CASSSGQNRETQYF
cdr3_nt: TGTGCCAGCAGCTCGGGACAGAATCGGGAGACCCAGTACTTC

j_call: TRBJ2-3
cdr3_length: 17
d_call: TRBD2
clone_size: NA
v_call: TRBV27
cdr3_aa: CASSYLAGGLGTDTQYF
cdr3_nt: TGTGCCAGCAGCTACCTAGCGGGGGGGCTAGGCACAGATACGCAGTATTTT

j_call: TRBJ1-2
cdr3_length: 12
d_call: NA
clone_size: once
v_call: TRBV30
cdr3_aa: CAWMGGLGGYTF
cdr3_nt: TGTGCCTGGATGGGGGGCCTGGGCGGCTACACCTTC

j_call: TRBJ1-1
cdr3_length: 13
d_call: NA
clone_size: NA
v_call: TRBV18
cdr3_aa: CASSPGVGTEAFF
cdr3_nt: TGTGCCAGCTCACCCGGGGTAGGGACTGAAGCTTTCTTT

j_call: TRBJ1-1
cdr3_length: 12
d_call: TRBD1
clone_size: NA
v_call: TRBV6-5
cdr3_aa: CATGGRNTEAFF
cdr3_nt: TGTGCCACAGGGGGCAGGAACACTGAAGCTTTCTTT

j_call: TRBJ2-2
cdr3_length: 15
d_call: NA
clone_size: NA
v_call: TRBV11-2
cdr3_aa: CASSLRDGYTGELFF
cdr3_nt: TGTGCCAGCAGCTTACGGGACGGCTACACCGGGGAGCTGTTTTTT

j_call: TRBJ2-5
cdr3_length: 14
d_call: NA
clone_size: NA
v_call: TRBV7-8
cdr3_aa: CASSLGRGKETQYF
cdr3_nt: TGTGCCAGCAGCTTAGGGCGGGGTAAAGAGACCCAGTACTTC

j_call: TRBJ1-1
cdr3_length: 11
d_call: NA
clone_size: NA
v_call: TRBV20-1
cdr3_aa: CSAREPTEAFF
cdr3_nt: TGCAGTGCTAGGGAACCCACTGAAGCTTTCTTT

j_call: TRBJ1-1
cdr3_length: 15
d_call: TRBD1
clone_size: NA
v_call: TRBV19
cdr3_aa: CASSIEDRGPLEAFF
cdr3_nt: TGTGCCAGTAGTATAGAGGACAGGGGGCCCCTTGAAGCTTTCTTT

j_call: TRBJ2-1
cdr3_length: 12
d_call: NA
clone_size: NA
v_call: TRBV10-3
cdr3_aa: CAISVTGIEQFF
cdr3_nt: TGTGCCATCAGTGTTACCGGAATTGAGCAGTTCTTC

j_call: TRBJ2-3
cdr3_length: 15
d_call: NA
clone_size: NA
v_call: TRBV3-1/TRBV3-2
cdr3_aa: CASSQTGGPVDTQYF
cdr3_nt: TGTGCCAGCAGCCAAACCGGGGGGCCCGTAGATACGCAGTATTTT

j_call: TRBJ1-3
cdr3_length: 15
d_call: NA
clone_size: once
v_call: TRBV4-3
cdr3_aa: CASSQEQGSGNTIYF
cdr3_nt: TGCGCCAGCAGCCAAGAACAGGGATCTGGAAACACCATATATTTT

j_call: TRBJ2-7
cdr3_length: 17
d_call: TRBD2
clone_size: NA
v_call: TRBV4-1
cdr3_aa: CASSQALSSGGAGEQYF
cdr3_nt: TGCGCCAGCAGCCAAGCCCTTTCCTCCGGGGGGGCGGGTGAGCAGTACTTC

j_call: TRBJ1-2
cdr3_length: 11
d_call: NA
clone_size: NA
v_call: TRBV19
cdr3_aa: CAVGEGERYTF
cdr3_nt: TGTGCCGTGGGCGAGGGTGAGCGCTACACCTTC

j_call: TRBJ2-2
cdr3_length: 14
d_call: NA
clone_size: few
v_call: TRBV7-2
cdr3_aa: CASSTQVTTGELFF
cdr3_nt: TGTGCCAGCAGCACCCAAGTGACCACCGGGGAGCTGTTTTTT

j_call: TRBJ2-2
cdr3_length: 15
d_call: NA
clone_size: NA
v_call: TRBV5-1
cdr3_aa: CASKTLLPDTGELFF
cdr3_nt: TGCGCCAGCAAGACTTTACTCCCGGACACCGGGGAGCTGTTTTTT

j_call: TRBJ1-1
cdr3_length: 14
d_call: TRBD1
clone_size: NA
v_call: TRBV28
cdr3_aa: CASSISTGGTEAFF
cdr3_nt: TGTGCCAGCAGTATATCGACAGGGGGCACTGAAGCTTTCTTT

j_call: TRBJ2-2
cdr3_length: 17
d_call: TRBD2
clone_size: NA
v_call: TRBV30
cdr3_aa: CAWSPPGGRGGGGELFF
cdr3_nt: TGTGCCTGGAGTCCCCCTGGCGGGCGGGGGGGAGGCGGGGAGCTGTTTTTT

j_call: TRBJ1-3
cdr3_length: 15
d_call: NA
clone_size: NA
v_call: TRBV19
cdr3_aa: CASSKELPAGNTIYF
cdr3_nt: TGTGCCAGTAGTAAGGAGTTGCCGGCTGGAAACACCATATATTTT

j_call: TRBJ1-1
cdr3_length: 15
d_call: NA
clone_size: NA
v_call: TRBV5-1
cdr3_aa: CASSLGTVLGTEAFF
cdr3_nt: TGCGCCAGCAGCTTGGGGACAGTACTGGGAACTGAAGCTTTCTTT

j_call: TRBJ2-2
cdr3_length: 15
d_call: TRBD1
clone_size: NA
v_call: TRBV5-4
cdr3_aa: CASRSGTGNTGELFF
cdr3_nt: TGTGCCAGCAGATCCGGGACAGGGAACACCGGGGAGCTGTTTTTT

j_call: TRBJ1-5
cdr3_length: 16
d_call: NA
clone_size: NA
v_call: TRBV5-4
cdr3_aa: CASSLAGRNSNQPQHF
cdr3_nt: TGTGCCAGCAGCTTGGCCGGTCGGAATAGCAATCAGCCCCAGCATTTT

j_call: TRBJ1-4
cdr3_length: 13
d_call: NA
clone_size: once
v_call: TRBV24-1
cdr3_aa: CATKGSGDEKLFF
cdr3_nt: TGTGCCACTAAGGGTTCAGGGGATGAAAAACTGTTTTTT

j_call: TRBJ2-3
cdr3_length: 15
d_call: NA
clone_size: NA
v_call: TRBV27
cdr3_aa: CASSLSGGGRDTQYF
cdr3_nt: TGTGCCAGCAGTTTATCAGGAGGGGGCCGGGATACGCAGTATTTT

j_call: TRBJ2-4
cdr3_length: 16
d_call: TRBD1
clone_size: NA
v_call: TRBV6-2/TRBV6-3
cdr3_aa: CASSYAPGQGQNIQYF
cdr3_nt: TGTGCCAGCAGTTACGCCCCCGGACAGGGGCAAAACATTCAGTACTTC

j_call: TRBJ1-2
cdr3_length: 14
d_call: NA
clone_size: NA
v_call: TRBV11-2
cdr3_aa: CASSIRPGDYGYTF
cdr3_nt: TGTGCCAGCAGTATTAGACCGGGGGACTATGGCTACACCTTC